A selection of T cell receptor beta chains follows, all from one sample in a study of blood T cells in healthy people across ages. From the 5' RACE reads, TCRdb called clonotypes with MiXCR, one entry per CDR3 protein. The sample carries hundreds of thousands of distinct CDR3 sequences, roughly 60% recorded once. Sequenced material: blood. All receptors come from a man aged 30-40 years in good health. The CDR3 runs from the conserved cysteine through the conserved F or W. A D gene is named only where the DNA matches it firmly. A row's size may be missing; if present it is once, few, many or a size class.

clone_size: few
v_call: TRBV5-1
j_call: TRBJ2-7
d_call: NA
cdr3_nt: TGCGCCAGCCGGTACAGGGAAGTTACTACCTACGAGCAGTACTTC
cdr3_aa: CASRYREVTTYEQYF

clone_size: NA
v_call: TRBV7-2
j_call: TRBJ2-7
d_call: NA
cdr3_nt: TGTGCCAGCAGCTTAGGTTCCATATCGGGGGAGCAGTACTTC
cdr3_aa: CASSLGSISGEQYF

clone_size: few
v_call: TRBV10-3
j_call: TRBJ1-1
d_call: NA
cdr3_nt: TGTGCCATCACCCCGGGCTCTGGCACTGAAGCTTTCTTT
cdr3_aa: CAITPGSGTEAFF

clone_size: NA
v_call: TRBV21-1
j_call: TRBJ2-5
d_call: NA
cdr3_nt: TGTGCCACCGGGACTAGCGGGAGTCCCAATGAGACCCAGTACTTC
cdr3_aa: CATGTSGSPNETQYF

clone_size: NA
v_call: TRBV29-1
j_call: TRBJ2-6
d_call: NA
cdr3_nt: TGCAGCGTTGTACCTTTTTCTGGGGCCAACGTCCTGACTTTC
cdr3_aa: CSVVPFSGANVLTF

clone_size: NA
v_call: TRBV25-1
j_call: TRBJ2-1
d_call: NA
cdr3_nt: TGTGCCAGCGGTCAGGGAGATGAGCAGTTCTTC
cdr3_aa: CASGQGDEQFF

clone_size: NA
v_call: TRBV15
j_call: TRBJ2-3
d_call: TRBD2
cdr3_nt: TGTGCCACCAGCAGAGAGCGGGGGTCTAGCACAGATACGCAGTATTTT
cdr3_aa: CATSRERGSSTDTQYF

clone_size: once
v_call: TRBV4-1
j_call: TRBJ2-1
d_call: TRBD2
cdr3_nt: TGCGCCAGCATGAAGGCCCTAGCGGGGGGCTATGAGCAGTTCTTC
cdr3_aa: CASMKALAGGYEQFF

clone_size: NA
v_call: TRBV9
j_call: TRBJ2-5
d_call: NA
cdr3_nt: TGTGCCAGCAGCGCCCTCCGCCGGGAGACCCAGTACTTC
cdr3_aa: CASSALRRETQYF

clone_size: NA
v_call: TRBV3-1
j_call: TRBJ2-1
d_call: NA
cdr3_nt: TGTGCCAGCAGCCAAGACCCTTTGCGGGTAGACAATGAGCAGTTCTTC
cdr3_aa: CASSQDPLRVDNEQFF

clone_size: few
v_call: TRBV29-1
j_call: TRBJ2-1
d_call: NA
cdr3_nt: TGCAGCGTTGAAGTTATGGGGACCATACTAAATGAGCAGTTCTTC
cdr3_aa: CSVEVMGTILNEQFF

clone_size: few
v_call: TRBV27
j_call: TRBJ1-2
d_call: NA
cdr3_nt: TGTGCCAGCAGTTTGGACGGATTATATGGCTACACCTTC
cdr3_aa: CASSLDGLYGYTF

clone_size: NA
v_call: TRBV27
j_call: TRBJ2-7
d_call: NA
cdr3_nt: TGTGCCAGCAGTTTGCGGGTACTATACGAGCAGTACTTC
cdr3_aa: CASSLRVLYEQYF

clone_size: NA
v_call: TRBV15
j_call: TRBJ1-1
d_call: NA
cdr3_nt: TGTGCCACCAGCGCCGGGACTCCCGGAACTGAAGCTTTCTTT
cdr3_aa: CATSAGTPGTEAFF

clone_size: NA
v_call: TRBV7-9
j_call: TRBJ2-1
d_call: TRBD1
cdr3_nt: TGTGCCAGCAGCCCTGGGACAGCGAGCTCCTACGATGAGCAGTTCTTC
cdr3_aa: CASSPGTASSYDEQFF

clone_size: NA
v_call: TRBV4-1
j_call: TRBJ1-1
d_call: TRBD1
cdr3_nt: TGCGCCAGCAGCCAAGTAGGGACAGCTGAAGCTTTCTTT
cdr3_aa: CASSQVGTAEAFF

clone_size: NA
v_call: TRBV5-1
j_call: TRBJ2-3
d_call: NA
cdr3_nt: TGCGCCAGCAGCTTGCTTCTTTACACAGATACGCAGTATTTT
cdr3_aa: CASSLLLYTDTQYF

clone_size: NA
v_call: TRBV20-1
j_call: TRBJ2-7
d_call: NA
cdr3_nt: TGCAGTGCTAGAGATTCTGGTCACCCCTCCTACGAGCAGTACTTC
cdr3_aa: CSARDSGHPSYEQYF

clone_size: few
v_call: TRBV4-3
j_call: TRBJ2-7
d_call: NA
cdr3_nt: TGCGCCAGCAGCCAAGTTCCCGGGAGCCCCTACGAGCAGTACTTC
cdr3_aa: CASSQVPGSPYEQYF

clone_size: few
v_call: TRBV5-5
j_call: TRBJ1-1
d_call: NA
cdr3_nt: TGTGCCAGCAGCACCACAGGGAGGGCTTTCTTT
cdr3_aa: CASSTTGRAFF

clone_size: NA
v_call: TRBV15
j_call: TRBJ2-7
d_call: NA
cdr3_nt: TGTACCACCAGCAGAGACCATCTTCGGGCAAGCTCCTACGAGCAGTACTTC
cdr3_aa: CTTSRDHLRASSYEQYF

clone_size: NA
v_call: TRBV7-2
j_call: TRBJ1-2
d_call: NA
cdr3_nt: TGTGCCAGCAGCACCGGCTACCTACAGGGCTACACCTTC
cdr3_aa: CASSTGYLQGYTF

clone_size: few
v_call: TRBV20-1
j_call: TRBJ2-7
d_call: TRBD1
cdr3_nt: TGCAGTGCTATCCCGCGTGACAGGGTCTACGAGCAGTACTTC
cdr3_aa: CSAIPRDRVYEQYF

clone_size: few
v_call: TRBV7-2
j_call: TRBJ1-2
d_call: NA
cdr3_nt: TGTGCCAGCAGCTGGGGCTATGGCTACACCTTC
cdr3_aa: CASSWGYGYTF

clone_size: NA
v_call: TRBV3-1
j_call: TRBJ2-7
d_call: NA
cdr3_nt: TGTGCCAGCAGCCCGCTAGCGTCTGGAAACGAGCAGTACTTC
cdr3_aa: CASSPLASGNEQYF

clone_size: few
v_call: TRBV2
j_call: TRBJ1-5
d_call: NA
cdr3_nt: TGTGCCAGCAGGGGACCGGTCCCCAATCAGCCCCAGCATTTT
cdr3_aa: CASRGPVPNQPQHF

clone_size: NA
v_call: TRBV7-2
j_call: TRBJ1-2
d_call: NA
cdr3_nt: TGTGCCAGCAGCCGACTTGGGGGCAGGGGATATGGCTACACCTTC
cdr3_aa: CASSRLGGRGYGYTF

clone_size: NA
v_call: TRBV29-1
j_call: TRBJ1-1
d_call: NA
cdr3_nt: TGCAGCGCTGCCCCCTTGGACACTGAAGCTTTCTTT
cdr3_aa: CSAAPLDTEAFF

clone_size: many
v_call: TRBV12-3/TRBV12-4
j_call: TRBJ2-3
d_call: NA
cdr3_nt: TGTGCCAGCAGTTTCGGGGGGACAGCAGATACGCAGTATTTT
cdr3_aa: CASSFGGTADTQYF

clone_size: NA
v_call: TRBV20-1
j_call: TRBJ1-3
d_call: TRBD1
cdr3_nt: TGCAGTGCTAGTCAGGGGGCGGGAGGAAACACCATATATTTT
cdr3_aa: CSASQGAGGNTIYF

clone_size: NA
v_call: TRBV7-2
j_call: TRBJ2-1
d_call: TRBD2
cdr3_nt: TGTGCCAGCAGCACGGGACTAGCGGGAGATCTGGCTGAGCAGTTCTTC
cdr3_aa: CASSTGLAGDLAEQFF

clone_size: NA
v_call: TRBV5-4
j_call: TRBJ2-7
d_call: TRBD2
cdr3_nt: TGTGCCAGCAGTTACCGGACTAGCGGGAGAAGCTACGAGCAGTACTTC
cdr3_aa: CASSYRTSGRSYEQYF

clone_size: few
v_call: TRBV20-1
j_call: TRBJ2-5
d_call: NA
cdr3_nt: TGCAGTGCTAGAGGACAGACAGGAAAGACCCAGTACTTC
cdr3_aa: CSARGQTGKTQYF